This TCR beta chain comes out of a study of shared clonotypes between healthy human individuals. The assay was run at deep level. The repertoire was sequenced with immunoSEQ multiplex PCR; TCRdb's copy has only in-frame clones and lacks some. Of 950,000 to 1,300,000 clones listed, about 76% are singletons. This TCR derives from a man aged 18 to 29 in good health. The sample consisted of memory CD4+ T cells sorted from blood. The subset: CD45RA-negative fraction.

CDR3 nucleotide sequence: TGTGCCAGCACTATTCACGCCTACGAGCAGTACTTC. Translating it yields CASTIHAYEQYF. The rearrangement links TRBV5-8 to TRBJ2-7; D is unclear. V was cut by 6 bases and J by 2 bases, with 9 bases left in between. The germline V gene encodes CDR1 SGHTS and CDR2 YDEGEE. The CDR3 is 12 residues long.